This T cell receptor beta chain stems from a study of T cells in Graves' hyperthyroidism and ophthalmopathy. This clonotype was counted at least ten times. Trimming stripped 0 bases from V and 1 base from J, with 10 bases between. CDR3 length: 15 amino acids. Looked up from germline, CDR1 is SGHKS and CDR2 is YYEKEE (reference sequence). If no ophthalmopathy progression occurred within 18 months, Graves' hyperthyroidism was stable. The diagnostic basis comprised clinical symptoms, serum thyroxine and TRAb, thyroid ultrasound and orbital computed tomography. TCR beta CDR3 sequences were amplified from RNA transcripts. An initial round of RT-PCR targeting the TCR CDR3 relied on the HTBI primer set. MiXCR was run by TCRdb on the multiplex PCR reads, yielding one entry per CDR3 protein. This sample has around 350,000 distinct CDR3 sequences, with 19% found just once.

This clonotype was sampled from a woman under 30 with Graves' hyperthyroidism. Sequenced material: blood. The chain recombines TRBV5-5 with TRBJ1-1, with D unclear. DNA for the CDR3: TGTGCCAGCAGCTTGGCCATTGAGAGGAACACTGAAGCTTTCTTT. This codes for CASSLAIERNTEAFF.